The clone carrying this TCR beta chain was seen ten or more times. The antigen is unknown. PBMCs stored at -80 C, 2 million in total, were the source of the unsorted libraries. This specimen comes from a study of neurological immune-mediated disorders. The CDR3 runs to 12 residues. J lost 16 bases, V lost 4 bases, and 7 bases had no gene match. The V gene's germline CDR1 is SGHRS and CDR2 YFSETQ. Every sequencing run drew on 15-18 subjects and yielded over 160 million TCR-beta sequences. TCRdb processed the 5' RACE reads anew with MiXCR; each CDR3 protein has one entry. The table includes about 66,000 distinct CDR3 sequences, 3.4% detected once. Study-wide points: When repertoires were grouped phylogenetically, those of 18 of 34 multiple sclerosis patients fell into one related-CDR3 cluster, a possible signature.

The chain links TRBV5-1 to TRBJ2-1; 11 bases map to TRBD1. The origin of this receptor is a man aged 40-50 years with multiple sclerosis. The source material was PBMCs. CDR3 loop: CASSQGQGANFF. CDR3 bases: TGCGCCAGCAGCCAAGGACAGGGGGCGAACTTCTTC.